This record looks at one T cell receptor beta chain sequence and its context. Terminally differentiated effector memory CD45RA+ cells were excluded by CCR7 positive selection of CD45RO-negative cells. V shed 2 bases and J shed 4 bases, with 10 bases lying between them. The germline V gene encodes CDR1 SEHNR and CDR2 FQNEAQ (reference sequence). This CDR3 spans 14 amino acids. This entry belongs to a study of shared clonotypes between healthy human individuals. The data were produced by immunoSEQ multiplex PCR, yet TCRdb's version contains in-frame clones alone and is incomplete. The sample consists of roughly 2.1 million clones, more than 85% of them appearing once.

The chain employs TRBV7-9 and TRBJ2-3; D gene uncertain. The sequenced sample was naive CD8+ T cells from PBMCs. The clonotype originates from a man aged 18-30 years in good health. Some clones in this sample may be carry-over from other donors' samples. The CDR3 reads CASSLSLRADTQYF. CDR3 nucleotide sequence: TGTGCCAGCAGCTTATCGCTCCGAGCAGATACGCAGTATTTT.